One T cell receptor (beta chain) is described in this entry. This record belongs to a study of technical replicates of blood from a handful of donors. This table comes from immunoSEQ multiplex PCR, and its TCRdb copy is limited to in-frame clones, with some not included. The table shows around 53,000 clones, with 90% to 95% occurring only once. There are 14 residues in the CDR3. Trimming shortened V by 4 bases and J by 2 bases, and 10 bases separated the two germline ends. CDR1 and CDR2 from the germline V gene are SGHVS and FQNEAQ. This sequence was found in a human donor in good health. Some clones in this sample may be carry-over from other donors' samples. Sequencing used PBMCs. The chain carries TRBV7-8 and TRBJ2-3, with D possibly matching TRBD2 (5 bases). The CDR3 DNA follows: TGTGCCAGCAGCTCCTGGACTCTCACAGATACGCAGTATTTT. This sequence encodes CASSSWTLTDTQYF.